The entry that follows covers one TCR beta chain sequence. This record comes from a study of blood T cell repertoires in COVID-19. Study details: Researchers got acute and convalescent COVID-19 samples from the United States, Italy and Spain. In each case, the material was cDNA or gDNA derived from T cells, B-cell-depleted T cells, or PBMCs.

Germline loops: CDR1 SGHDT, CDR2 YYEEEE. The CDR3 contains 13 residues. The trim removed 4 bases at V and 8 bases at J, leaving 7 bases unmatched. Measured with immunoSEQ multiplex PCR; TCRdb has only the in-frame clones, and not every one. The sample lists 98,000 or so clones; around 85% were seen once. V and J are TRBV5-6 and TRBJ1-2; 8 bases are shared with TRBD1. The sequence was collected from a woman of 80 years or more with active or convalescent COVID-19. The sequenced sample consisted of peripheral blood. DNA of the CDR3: TGTGCCAGCAGCCTTCAGGGGGCGAAAGGCTACACCTTC. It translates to CASSLQGAKGYTF.